The TCR beta chain described here comes from a study of cytomegalovirus exposure and HLA in healthy donors. The CDR3 contains 14 residues. CDR1 is LNHDA and CDR2 is SQIVND in the germline V gene (reference sequence). Trimming removed 5 bases at V and 2 bases at J, with 13 bases between. The PCR used 60 Vbeta and 13 Jbeta primers. TCRdb keeps only in-frame clones here, not all; method: immunoSEQ multiplex PCR. The table has nearly 200,000 clones, roughly four fifths seen once. This TCR was sampled from a boy between 2 and 10 years old in good health and CMV-seronegative. This chain joins TRBV19 and TRBJ2-7; D may be TRBD2 (5 bases). The sequencing input was PBMCs. The CDR3 loop is CASSPTTGTYEQYF. The CDR3 bases are TGTGCCAGTAGTCCCACGACGGGGACCTACGAGCAGTACTTC.